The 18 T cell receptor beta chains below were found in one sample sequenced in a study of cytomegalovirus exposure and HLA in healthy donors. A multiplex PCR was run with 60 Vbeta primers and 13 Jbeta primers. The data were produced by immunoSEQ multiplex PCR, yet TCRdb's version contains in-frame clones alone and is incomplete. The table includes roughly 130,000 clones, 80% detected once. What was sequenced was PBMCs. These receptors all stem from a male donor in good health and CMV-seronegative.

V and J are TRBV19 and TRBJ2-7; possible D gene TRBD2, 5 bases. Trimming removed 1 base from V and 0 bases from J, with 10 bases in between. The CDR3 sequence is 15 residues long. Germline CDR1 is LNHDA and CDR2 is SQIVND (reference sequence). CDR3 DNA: TGTGCCAGTAGTATAGGGTCAGCGGACTCCTACGAGCAGTACTTC. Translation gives CASSIGSADSYEQYF.

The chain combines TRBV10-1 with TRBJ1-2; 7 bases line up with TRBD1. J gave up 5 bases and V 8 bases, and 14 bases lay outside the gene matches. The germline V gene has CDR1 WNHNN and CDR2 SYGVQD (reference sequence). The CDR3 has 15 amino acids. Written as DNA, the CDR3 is TGCGCCAGCGGTACGGGACAGCCTTATAAATATGGCTACACCTTC. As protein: CASGTGQPYKYGYTF.

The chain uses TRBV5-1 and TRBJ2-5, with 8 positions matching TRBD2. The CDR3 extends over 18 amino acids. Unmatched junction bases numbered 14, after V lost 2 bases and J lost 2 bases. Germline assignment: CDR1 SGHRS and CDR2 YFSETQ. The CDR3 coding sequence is TGCGCCAGCAGCTTAGGACAGCTCATACTAGCGGAACAAGAGACCCAGTACTTC. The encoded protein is CASSLGQLILAEQETQYF. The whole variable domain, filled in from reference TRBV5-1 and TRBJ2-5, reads KAGVTQTPRYLIKTRGQQVTLSCSPISGHRSVSWYQQTPGQGLQFLFEYFSETQRNKGNFPGRFSGRQFSNSRSEMNVSTLELGDSALYLCASSLGQLILAEQETQYFGPGTRLLVL.

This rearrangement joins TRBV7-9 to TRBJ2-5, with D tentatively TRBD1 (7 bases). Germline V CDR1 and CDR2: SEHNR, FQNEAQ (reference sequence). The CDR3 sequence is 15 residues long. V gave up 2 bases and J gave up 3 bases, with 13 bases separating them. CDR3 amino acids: CASSLPAGQKETQYF. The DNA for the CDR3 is TGTGCCAGCAGCTTACCCGCGGGACAGAAAGAGACCCAGTACTTC. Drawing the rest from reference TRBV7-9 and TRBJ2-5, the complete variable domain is DTGVSQNPRHKITKRGQNVTFRCDPISEHNRLYWYRQTLGQGPEFLTYFQNEAQLEKSRLLSDRFSAERPKGSFSTLEIQRTEQGDSAMYLCASSLPAGQKETQYFGPGTRLLVL.

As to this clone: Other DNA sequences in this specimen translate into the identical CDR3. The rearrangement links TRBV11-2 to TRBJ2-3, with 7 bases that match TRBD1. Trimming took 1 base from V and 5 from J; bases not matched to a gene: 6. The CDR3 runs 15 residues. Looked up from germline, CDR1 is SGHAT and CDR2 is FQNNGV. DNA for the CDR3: TGTGCCAGCAGCTTAGCCCCCCACAGGGGAGATACGCAGTATTTT. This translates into CASSLAPHRGDTQYF.

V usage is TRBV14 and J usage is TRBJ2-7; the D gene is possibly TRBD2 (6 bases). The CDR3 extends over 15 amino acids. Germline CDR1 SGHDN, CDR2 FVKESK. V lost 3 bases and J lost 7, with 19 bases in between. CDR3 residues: CASSQGLGGKWEQYF. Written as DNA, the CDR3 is TGTGCCAGCAGCCAGGGACTTGGTGGAAAGTGGGAGCAGTACTTC.

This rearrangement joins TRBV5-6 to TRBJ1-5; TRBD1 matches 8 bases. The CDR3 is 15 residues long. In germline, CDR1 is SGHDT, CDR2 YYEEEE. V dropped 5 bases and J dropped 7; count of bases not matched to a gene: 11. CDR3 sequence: CASRAQGGVGQPQHF. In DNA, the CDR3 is TGTGCCAGCAGGGCACAGGGGGGAGTGGGACAGCCCCAGCATTTT. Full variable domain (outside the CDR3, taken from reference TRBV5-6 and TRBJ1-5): DAGVTQSPTHLIKTRGQQVTLRCSPKSGHDTVSWYQQALGQGPQFIFQYYEEEERQRGNFPDRFSGHQFPNYSSELNVNALLLGDSALYLCASRAQGGVGQPQHFGDGTRLSIL.

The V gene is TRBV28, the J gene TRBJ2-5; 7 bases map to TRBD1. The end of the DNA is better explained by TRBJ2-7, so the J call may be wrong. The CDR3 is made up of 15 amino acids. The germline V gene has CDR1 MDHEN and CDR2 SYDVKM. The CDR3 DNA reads TGTGCCAGCAGTCTCCACTCCGGGACAGAATACGAGCAGTACTTC. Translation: CASSLHSGTEYEQYF.

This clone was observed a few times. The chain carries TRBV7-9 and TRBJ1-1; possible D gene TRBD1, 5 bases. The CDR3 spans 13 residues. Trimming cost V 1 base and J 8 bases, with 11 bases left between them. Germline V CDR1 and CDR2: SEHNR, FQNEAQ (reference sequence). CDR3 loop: CASSLVGAGEAFF. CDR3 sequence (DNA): TGTGCCAGCAGCTTAGTTGGGGCAGGGGAAGCTTTCTTT.

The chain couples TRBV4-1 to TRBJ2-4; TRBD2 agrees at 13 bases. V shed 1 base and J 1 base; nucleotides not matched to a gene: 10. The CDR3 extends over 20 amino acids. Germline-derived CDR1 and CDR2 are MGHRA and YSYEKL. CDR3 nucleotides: TGCGCCAGCAGCCAAGCGGCTCCCGGACTAGCGGGGGTGGCCAAAAACATTCAGTACTTC. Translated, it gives CASSQAAPGLAGVAKNIQYF.

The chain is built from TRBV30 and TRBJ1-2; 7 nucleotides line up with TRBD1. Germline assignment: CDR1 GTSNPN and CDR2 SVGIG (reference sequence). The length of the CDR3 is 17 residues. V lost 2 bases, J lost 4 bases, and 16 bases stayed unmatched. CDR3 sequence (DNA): TGTGCCTGGAGTTTATCCGGGACAGCGGGGGGAATCTATGGCTACACCTTC. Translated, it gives CAWSLSGTAGGIYGYTF.

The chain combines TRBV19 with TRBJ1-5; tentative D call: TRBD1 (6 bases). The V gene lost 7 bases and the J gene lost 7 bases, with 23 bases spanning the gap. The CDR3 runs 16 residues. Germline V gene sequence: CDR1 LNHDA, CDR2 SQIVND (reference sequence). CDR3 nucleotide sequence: TGTGCCAGTACCCCGGACGGGACACTTGTCGGCCAGCCCCAGCATTTT. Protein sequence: CASTPDGTLVGQPQHF.

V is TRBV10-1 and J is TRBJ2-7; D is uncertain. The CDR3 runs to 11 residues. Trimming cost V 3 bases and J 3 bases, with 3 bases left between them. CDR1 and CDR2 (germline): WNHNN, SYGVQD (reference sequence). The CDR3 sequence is CASSDSYEQYF. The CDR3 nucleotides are TGCGCCAGCAGTGACAGCTACGAGCAGTACTTC.

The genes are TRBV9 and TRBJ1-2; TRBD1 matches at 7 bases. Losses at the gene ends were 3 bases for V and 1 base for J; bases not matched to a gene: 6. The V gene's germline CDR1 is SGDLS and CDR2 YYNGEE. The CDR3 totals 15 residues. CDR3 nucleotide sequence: TGTGCCAGCAGCGCTCGACAGGGCATTAACTATGGCTACACCTTC. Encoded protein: CASSARQGINYGYTF.

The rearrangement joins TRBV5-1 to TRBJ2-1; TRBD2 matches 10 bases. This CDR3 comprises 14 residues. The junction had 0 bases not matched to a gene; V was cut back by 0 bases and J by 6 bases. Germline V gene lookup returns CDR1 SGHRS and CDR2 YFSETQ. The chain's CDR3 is CASSLGLAGNEQFF. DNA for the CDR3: TGCGCCAGCAGCTTGGGACTAGCGGGCAATGAGCAGTTCTTC. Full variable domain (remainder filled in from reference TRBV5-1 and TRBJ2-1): KAGVTQTPRYLIKTRGQQVTLSCSPISGHRSVSWYQQTPGQGLQFLFEYFSETQRNKGNFPGRFSGRQFSNSRSEMNVSTLELGDSALYLCASSLGLAGNEQFFGPGTRLTVL.

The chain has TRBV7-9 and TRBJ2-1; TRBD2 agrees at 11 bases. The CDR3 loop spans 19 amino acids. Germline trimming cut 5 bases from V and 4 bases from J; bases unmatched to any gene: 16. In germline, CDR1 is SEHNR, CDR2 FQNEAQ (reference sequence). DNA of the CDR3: TGTGCCAGCAGCACTTGGGGGACTAGCGGACATTATCAATACAATGAGCAGTTCTTC. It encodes CASSTWGTSGHYQYNEQFF.

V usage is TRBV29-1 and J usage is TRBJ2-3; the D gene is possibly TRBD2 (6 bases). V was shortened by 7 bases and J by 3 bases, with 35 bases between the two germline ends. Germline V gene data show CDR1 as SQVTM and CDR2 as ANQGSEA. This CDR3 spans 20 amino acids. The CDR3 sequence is CSALLGRGRAAGRGTDTQYF. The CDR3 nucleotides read TGCAGCGCCCTTCTTGGGAGAGGGAGAGCGGCGGGGCGCGGGACAGATACGCAGTATTTT.

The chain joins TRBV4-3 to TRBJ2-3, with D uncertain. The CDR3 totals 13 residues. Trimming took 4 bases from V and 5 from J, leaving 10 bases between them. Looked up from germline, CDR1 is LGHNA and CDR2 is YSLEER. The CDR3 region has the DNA TGCGCCAGCAGCCCCCTTACGGGAGATACGCAGTATTTT. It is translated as CASSPLTGDTQYF.